One and the same sample provided the 31 T cell receptor beta chains below, sequenced in a study of blood T cell repertoires in COVID-19. The assay was immunoSEQ multiplex PCR, and TCRdb's table has in-frame clones only and misses some. The profile shows some 160,000 clones, around four fifths of them singletons. The sample comprised peripheral blood. The receptor set was obtained from a woman of 80 years or more with COVID-19, enrolled during active disease.

This sequence joins TRBV27 and TRBJ1-1; D gene unclear. Per the germline V gene, CDR1 is MNHEY and CDR2 is SMNVEV (reference sequence). The CDR3 runs to 14 residues. Trimming shortened V by 5 bases and J by 0 bases, and 10 bases separated the two germline ends. CDR3: CASSPPGLNTEAFF. CDR3 DNA sequence: TGTGCCAGCAGTCCTCCGGGTTTGAACACTGAAGCTTTCTTT.

The chain links TRBV5-8 to TRBJ2-7; no definite D call. The CDR3 has 11 amino acids. Trimming pared 6 bases from V and 3 bases from J, leaving 7 bases between. Germline values: CDR1 SGHTS, CDR2 YDEGEE. The CDR3 sequence is CASTYSYEQYF. The CDR3, as DNA: TGTGCCAGCACCTACAGCTACGAGCAGTACTTC.

The chain uses TRBV10-3 and TRBJ2-7, with D possibly matching TRBD2 (6 bases). In germline, CDR1 is ENHRY, CDR2 SYGVKD. V was pared by 11 bases and J by 7 bases, with 18 bases between. The CDR3 runs to 12 residues. The CDR3 sequence: CASGGSREEQYF. CDR3 nucleotide sequence: TGTGCCTCTGGCGGGTCCCGGGAGGAGCAGTACTTC.

The chain joins TRBV11-2 to TRBJ1-1; D is undetermined. With 4 bases removed from V and 0 bases from J, the gap between germline ends came to 3 bases. CDR3 length: 12 amino acids. From germline, CDR1 is SGHAT and CDR2 FQNNGV. This CDR3 is CASSSVNTEAFF. The CDR3, as DNA: TGTGCCAGCAGCTCAGTGAACACTGAAGCTTTCTTT.

DNA of the CDR3: TGTGCCACCAGTGAGCAGACCAGGGGTTCCTACAATGAGCAGTTCTTC. Its translation is CATSEQTRGSYNEQFF. The rearrangement links TRBV24-1 to TRBJ2-1; weak D call: TRBD1 (6 bases). This CDR3 comprises 16 residues. Germline V gene data show CDR1 as KGHDR and CDR2 as SFDVKD. Trimming stripped 4 bases from V and 1 base from J, with 13 bases between.

CDR3 in amino acids: CASSQDFSDTQYF. The CDR3 DNA reads TGCGCCAGCAGCCAAGACTTCTCAGATACGCAGTATTTT. J is TRBJ2-3 and V is TRBV4-1; D unclear. Trimming took 0 bases from V and 4 from J, leaving 5 bases between them. The CDR3 consists of 13 residues. CDR1 is MGHRA, CDR2 YSYEKL, per germline.

This chain links TRBV5-1 with TRBJ2-1; 9 bases are a match to TRBD1. CDR3 length equals 13 residues. V lost 6 bases, J lost 9 bases, and 7 bases stayed unmatched. Germline V gene sequence: CDR1 SGHRS, CDR2 YFSETQ. In DNA, the CDR3 is TGCGCCAGCACGCCGGGACAGGGAATTGAGCAGTTCTTC. Its protein product is CASTPGQGIEQFF.

Only a few counts were recorded for this clone. The same CDR3 also results from other DNA sequences found in this sample. The gene calls are TRBV29-1 and TRBJ1-1; D remains ambiguous. The CDR3 contains 12 residues. CDR1 and CDR2 from the germline V gene are SQVTM and ANQGSEA. The CDR3 nucleotides are TGCAGTGTGCGGGGTAGCGGAGCTGAAGCTTTCTTT. Its translation is CSVRGSGAEAFF. Full variable domain (outside the CDR3, taken from reference TRBV29-1 and TRBJ1-1): SAVISQKPSRDICQRGTSLTIQCQVDSQVTMMFWYRQQPGQSLTLIATANQGSEATYESGFVIDKFPISRPNLTFSTLTVSNMSPEDSSIYLCSVRGSGAEAFFGQGTRLTVV.

The rearrangement links TRBV28 to TRBJ1-4; 11 bases align to TRBD1. Germline V lookup: CDR1 MDHEN, CDR2 SYDVKM. The CDR3 runs to 16 residues. V lost 3 bases and J lost 5; bases outside the gene matches: 5. CDR3 loop: CASSFAGDRGNEKLFF. Written as DNA, the CDR3 is TGTGCCAGCAGTTTTGCAGGGGACAGGGGGAATGAAAAACTGTTTTTT.

The chain carries TRBV4-2 and TRBJ1-6; D not certain. The CDR3 length is 16 residues. Germline CDR1 is LGHNA and CDR2 is YNFKEQ. V lost 0 bases and J lost 0, with 6 bases in between. CDR3 sequence: CASSQDGSSYNSPLHF. The CDR3 DNA follows: TGTGCCAGCAGCCAAGACGGGAGCTCCTATAATTCACCCCTCCACTTT.

This chain uses TRBV7-9 with TRBJ2-1; 14 bases are shared with TRBD2. V dropped 4 bases and J dropped 7; count of bases not matched to a gene: 6. In germline, CDR1 is SEHNR, CDR2 FQNEAQ (reference sequence). The CDR3 spans 16 residues. The CDR3 DNA follows: TGTGCCAGCAGCTCAAGGACTAGCGGGAGGCGGAATGAGCAGTTCTTC. Translation gives CASSSRTSGRRNEQFF.

V gene TRBV5-1 combines with J gene TRBJ1-4; 7 positions match TRBD1. With V trimmed by 4 bases and J by 0 bases, 6 bases remained unmatched. Germline lookup yields CDR1 SGHRS and CDR2 YFSETQ. This CDR3 has 16 residues. The CDR3 sequence: CASSPGQATTNEKLFF. The DNA for the CDR3 is TGCGCCAGCAGCCCTGGACAGGCCACAACTAATGAAAAACTGTTTTTT.

The chain employs TRBV28 and TRBJ1-1; perhaps TRBD1 as D (5 bases). The CDR3 runs to 11 residues. Germline loops: CDR1 MDHEN, CDR2 SYDVKM. The germline V and J ends were trimmed by 8 bases and 6 bases, with 10 bases remaining between them. The CDR3 DNA is TGTGCCAGCCAGGGAGGCTCTGAAGCTTTCTTT. Amino acids: CASQGGSEAFF. Using reference TRBV28 and TRBJ1-1 for the parts outside the CDR3, the full variable domain is DVKVTQSSRYLVKRTGEKVFLECVQDMDHENMFWYRQDPGLGLRLIYFSYDVKMKEKGDIPEGYSVSREKKERFSLILESASTNQTSMYLCASQGGSEAFFGQGTRLTVV.

In its sample, this clone was seen once. The chain carries TRBV13 and TRBJ1-2; TRBD1 matches at 7 bases. Trimming cost V 5 bases and J 5 bases; bases outside gene matches: 8. The V gene's germline CDR1 is PRHDT and CDR2 FYEKMQ (reference sequence). CDR3 size: 14 residues. The CDR3 DNA follows: TGTGCCAGCAGCCCTCGGGACAGAGGATATGGCTACACCTTC. Translation: CASSPRDRGYGYTF.

Many counts were recorded for this clone. The rearrangement uses TRBV7-9 and TRBJ2-7; TRBD2 agrees at 7 bases. The CDR3 is 13 residues long. V was clipped by 7 bases and J by 5 bases; unmatched bases: 8. Germline CDR1 and CDR2: SEHNR and FQNEAQ (reference sequence). The chain's CDR3 is CASILGGDHEQYF. CDR3 bases: TGTGCCAGCATCCTGGGGGGGGACCACGAGCAGTACTTC.

This clone was seen only a few times. CDR3 region: CASSLAAGQSPDTIYF. The CDR3, as DNA: TGTGCCAGCAGTTTGGCAGCCGGACAGTCTCCAGACACCATATATTTT. This chain uses TRBV28 with TRBJ1-3; possible D gene TRBD1, 6 bases. CDR3 length: 16 residues. Germline CDR1 MDHEN, CDR2 SYDVKM. The V end lost 3 bases, the J end lost 8 bases, and 20 bases lay between the germline ends.

The rearrangement joins TRBV12-3 or TRBV12-4 to TRBJ1-1; 8 bases agree with TRBD1. The V segment lost 7 bases and the J segment 11 bases; nucleotides outside the gene matches: 6. There are 11 residues in the CDR3. CDR3 coding DNA: TGTGCCAGCACTGCAACAGGGGGGGCTTTCTTT. This encodes CASTATGGAFF.

The V gene is TRBV2, the J gene TRBJ2-1; 10 nucleotides align to TRBD2. Germline V gene lookup returns CDR1 SNHLY and CDR2 FYNNEI. V shed 3 bases and J 4 bases; nucleotides not matched to a gene: 3. CDR3 length: 15 residues. CDR3 coding DNA: TGTGCCAGCAGTGAGGAAGCGGGAGGGTACAATGAGCAGTTCTTC. It codes for CASSEEAGGYNEQFF.

The DNA of the CDR3 is TGTGCCAGTAGTCCGAGACAGGGAGCCACTGAAGCTTTCTTT. Its translation is CASSPRQGATEAFF. The chain uses TRBV19 and TRBJ1-1, with 7 bases lining up with TRBD1. With V trimmed by 5 bases and J by 4 bases, 7 bases remained unmatched. Germline V gene data show CDR1 as LNHDA and CDR2 as SQIVND (reference sequence). The CDR3 consists of 14 residues.

This chain joins TRBV10-1 and TRBJ2-3; possibly TRBD2 for D (5 bases). Trimming removed 3 bases at V and 4 bases at J, with 8 bases between. The V gene's germline CDR1 is WNHNN and CDR2 SYGVQD (reference sequence). This CDR3 has 13 residues. DNA for the CDR3: TGCGCCAGCAGTGACGGGGATCCAGATACGCAGTATTTT. Amino acids: CASSDGDPDTQYF.

This chain joins TRBV7-9 and TRBJ2-1; TRBD1 agrees at 7 bases. The germline V gene encodes CDR1 SEHNR and CDR2 FQNEAQ (reference sequence). The CDR3 extends over 15 amino acids. After removal of 5 bases from V and 4 bases from J, the junction contained 8 bases not matched to a gene. The CDR3 loop is CASSPAAGGYNEQFF. DNA for the CDR3: TGTGCCAGCAGCCCAGCCGCAGGGGGATACAATGAGCAGTTCTTC.

The chain joins TRBV18 to TRBJ1-1; D uncertain. The CDR3 runs to 14 residues. Germline V gene lookup returns CDR1 KGHSH and CDR2 LQKENI. V gave up 7 bases and J gave up 1 base, with 13 bases separating them. The CDR3 coding sequence is TGTGCCAGCTTCACCAGTCTGCAGAACACTGAAGCTTTCTTT. Its translation is CASFTSLQNTEAFF.

The rearrangement joins TRBV28 to TRBJ1-5, with D unresolved. Trimming took off 4 bases at V and 0 bases at J, with 10 bases between the two ends. Per the germline V gene, CDR1 is MDHEN and CDR2 is SYDVKM. CDR3 length equals 15 residues. The CDR3, as DNA: TGTGCCAGCAGTTGGGGAGGAAATAGCAATCAGCCCCAGCATTTT. Protein sequence: CASSWGGNSNQPQHF.

The chain has TRBV29-1 and TRBJ2-5; 8 bases map to TRBD1. V lost 3 bases and J lost 5; bases outside the gene matches: 5. Germline V gives CDR1 SQVTM, CDR2 ANQGSEA. The CDR3 consists of 13 residues. The CDR3 here is CSVDQGAGETQYF. CDR3 DNA sequence: TGCAGCGTTGACCAGGGGGCGGGGGAGACCCAGTACTTC.

The rearrangement links TRBV2 to TRBJ2-5; 13 bases fit TRBD2. Germline loops: CDR1 SNHLY, CDR2 FYNNEI. Losses at the gene ends were 4 bases for V and 2 bases for J; bases not matched to a gene: 7. The CDR3 totals 17 residues. The CDR3 nucleotides read TGTGCCAGCAGTGGAGGACTAGCGGGAGTGGGTCAAGAGACCCAGTACTTC. It codes for CASSGGLAGVGQETQYF.

J is TRBJ2-5 and V is TRBV5-1; 10 bases map to TRBD1. CDR1 and CDR2 (germline): SGHRS, YFSETQ. This CDR3 contains 14 residues. V lost 4 bases to trimming and J lost 3 bases; unmatched junction nucleotides: 3. CDR3 sequence: CASSGDRGKETQYF. CDR3 nucleotide sequence: TGCGCCAGCAGCGGGGACAGGGGTAAAGAGACCCAGTACTTC.

The chain uses TRBV19 and TRBJ1-2; weak D call: TRBD1 (6 bases). Trimming took off 10 bases at V and 4 bases at J, with 19 bases between the two ends. CDR1 and CDR2 from the germline V gene are LNHDA and SQIVND (reference sequence). The length of the CDR3 is 14 residues. The CDR3 DNA reads TGTGCCATCGCAAAGGGGGGGCTGGGCTATGGCTACACCTTC. It specifies CAIAKGGLGYGYTF.

This rearrangement joins TRBV6-5 to TRBJ1-5, with D unresolved. The ends were cut back, 6 bases at V and 1 base at J, with 7 bases in the middle. This CDR3 contains 13 residues. Germline V gene lookup returns CDR1 MNHEY and CDR2 SVGAGI. CDR3 loop: CASRGRSNQPQHF. The CDR3 bases are TGTGCCAGCAGGGGGAGGAGCAATCAGCCCCAGCATTTT.

This chain uses TRBV5-1 with TRBJ2-2, with D possibly matching TRBD1 (5 bases). V lost 5 bases and J 4 bases, leaving 12 bases between the germline ends. This CDR3 spans 14 amino acids. In germline, CDR1 is SGHRS, CDR2 YFSETQ. The CDR3 region has the DNA TGCGCCAGCAGAACCGACAGCAGCACCGGGGAGCTGTTTTTT. It yields the protein CASRTDSSTGELFF.

V and J are TRBV6-5 and TRBJ1-5, with 8 bases identical to TRBD1. From germline, CDR1 is MNHEY and CDR2 SVGAGI. The V gene end was trimmed by 4 bases and the J gene end by 5 bases; junction bases not matched to a gene: 7. CDR3 size: 15 residues. This CDR3 reads CASSLGTGWDQPQHF. The DNA of the CDR3 is TGTGCCAGCAGTTTGGGGACAGGATGGGATCAGCCCCAGCATTTT.

V is TRBV28 and J is TRBJ2-7; 8 bases are a match to TRBD2. This CDR3 spans 13 amino acids. The germline CDR1 and CDR2 sequences are MDHEN and SYDVKM. V lost 5 bases, J lost 2 bases, and 2 bases stayed unmatched. CDR3 loop: CASSAGGPYEQYF. CDR3 DNA: TGTGCCAGCAGTGCGGGAGGCCCCTACGAGCAGTACTTC.